One sample yielded the 5 T cell receptor beta chains listed below, sequenced in a study of CD8 T cells in Susac syndrome. Reverse transcription of roughly 0.45 to 1 ug RNA used random hexamers. TCRdb redid the calling of the immunoSEQ multiplex PCR reads with MiXCR, one entry per CDR3 protein. Of about 130,000 distinct CDR3 sequences detected, about 95% appear once; the ten largest clones hold 0.065% to 0.09%. The specimen was CD4+ T cells from PBMCs. These receptor sequences come from a human donor in good health.

V usage is TRBV19 and J usage is TRBJ2-3, with D possibly being TRBD1 (7 bases). V was clipped by 3 bases and J by 6 bases, with 19 bases between them. The germline V gene has CDR1 LNHDA and CDR2 SQIVND (reference sequence). This CDR3 is built from 16 residues. CDR3 coding DNA: TGTGCCAGTAGTATTGATTCGTACGGGGGACAGGATACGCAGTATTTT. This encodes CASSIDSYGGQDTQYF.

The chain carries TRBV3-1 and TRBJ2-4, with no clear D. This CDR3 has 13 amino acids. Per the germline V gene, CDR1 is LGHDT and CDR2 is YNNKEL (reference sequence). V was cut by 1 base and J by 4 bases, with 5 bases left in between. In DNA, the CDR3 is TGTGCCAGCAGCCAAGGAGATAAAAACATTCAGTACTTC. Protein product: CASSQGDKNIQYF.

V is TRBV9 and J is TRBJ1-1; D remains unclear. The germline V gene has CDR1 SGDLS and CDR2 YYNGEE. V lost 1 base and J lost 1, with 8 bases in between. This CDR3 has 14 amino acids. CDR3 region: CASSVSDQNTEAFF. The DNA of the CDR3 is TGTGCCAGCAGCGTATCGGACCAGAACACTGAAGCTTTCTTT.

The chain links TRBV5-1 to TRBJ2-5; D not resolved. The V end lost 0 bases, the J end lost 0 bases, and 9 bases lay between the germline ends. The germline gives CDR1 SGHRS, CDR2 YFSETQ. There are 15 residues in the CDR3. The CDR3 reads CASSLVPANQETQYF. As DNA, the CDR3 is TGCGCCAGCAGCTTGGTTCCAGCCAACCAAGAGACCCAGTACTTC.

This clonotype was found once. The chain links TRBV2 to TRBJ2-6; D is possibly TRBD2 (6 bases). Germline V lookup: CDR1 SNHLY, CDR2 FYNNEI. The CDR3 runs to 17 residues. Trimming removed 4 bases at V and 4 bases at J, with 17 bases between. CDR3 residues: CASSVAGRRTGANVLTF. The DNA for the CDR3 is TGTGCCAGCAGTGTGGCCGGGAGAAGGACCGGGGCCAACGTCCTGACTTTC.